Below, 26 T cell receptor beta chains from the same sample are listed, as sequenced in a study of shared clonotypes between healthy human individuals. Naivety among CD8 cells was defined by CD45RO negativity and positive CCR7 selection, thereby excluding terminally differentiated effector memory CD45RA+ cells. Clones were sequenced by immunoSEQ multiplex PCR, and TCRdb holds only the in-frame ones, with some missing. Altogether approximately 1.9 million clones are present, about 94% being singletons, with the ten largest covering more than 1.5%. Sequencing was done on a sample of naive CD8+ T cells from PBMCs. Receptor source: a man aged 18-30 years in good health. Some clones in this sample may be carry-over from other donors' samples.

This rearrangement joins TRBV9 to TRBJ2-1; 10 positions agree with TRBD2. Losses at the gene ends were 7 bases for V and 6 bases for J; bases not matched to a gene: 10. Germline V CDR1 and CDR2: SGDLS, YYNGEE. The CDR3 is made up of 15 amino acids. The CDR3 DNA is TGTGCCAGCGCGGGAAGCGGGAGGGCCGGCAATGAGCAGTTCTTC. Its translation: CASAGSGRAGNEQFF.

V gene TRBV7-8 combines with J gene TRBJ2-7, with a possible D match to TRBD1 (5 bases). Germline lookup yields CDR1 SGHVS and CDR2 FQNEAQ. V shed 1 base and J shed 1 base, with 14 bases lying between them. The CDR3 contains 16 residues. CDR3 protein: CASSLEAGLSSYEQYF. CDR3 DNA: TGTGCCAGCAGCTTAGAAGCAGGGTTATCGTCCTACGAGCAGTACTTC. Full variable domain (rest looked up from reference TRBV7-8 and TRBJ2-7): GAGVSQSPRYKVAKRGQDVALRCDPISGHVSLFWYQQALGQGPEFLTYFQNEAQLDKSGLPSDRFFAERPEGSVSTLKIQRTQQEDSAVYLCASSLEAGLSSYEQYFGPGTRLTVT.

J is TRBJ2-3 and V is TRBV29-1; 15 bases fit TRBD2. V dropped 2 bases and J dropped 6; count of bases not matched to a gene: 6. Germline CDR1 and CDR2: SQVTM and ANQGSEA. This CDR3 contains 16 residues. The CDR3 DNA follows: TGCAGCGTTGAACGGGGACTAGCGGGGGGCAGGGATACGCAGTATTTT. Protein: CSVERGLAGGRDTQYF.

The chain has TRBV29-1 and TRBJ2-5, with D perhaps TRBD1 (5 bases). V lost 4 bases and J 1 base, leaving 13 bases between the germline ends. This CDR3 is 14 amino acids long. Germline CDR1 reads SQVTM; CDR2 reads ANQGSEA. The CDR3, as DNA: TGCAGCGTTGTGGGGCGCGATATCCAAGAGACCCAGTACTTC. Protein product: CSVVGRDIQETQYF.

The V and J genes are TRBV29-1 and TRBJ2-2; D is ambiguous. The V end lost 7 bases, the J end lost 4 bases, and 7 bases lay between the germline ends. The germline CDR1 and CDR2 sequences are SQVTM and ANQGSEA. The CDR3 has 11 amino acids. In DNA, the CDR3 is TGCAGCGCCCCCTCCACCGGGGAGCTGTTTTTT. This gives the protein CSAPSTGELFF.

V gene TRBV7-9 combines with J gene TRBJ1-5; a possible D gene is TRBD1 (5 bases). From germline, CDR1 is SEHNR and CDR2 FQNEAQ (reference sequence). There are 13 residues in the CDR3. Trimming pared 5 bases from V and 5 bases from J, leaving 10 bases between. The CDR3 nucleotides are TGTGCCAGCAGCCAGGGCCCTTATCAGCCCCAGCATTTT. Protein product: CASSQGPYQPQHF.

V usage is TRBV19 and J usage is TRBJ2-7; a possible D gene is TRBD1 (5 bases). The CDR3 is 12 residues long. The V and J ends lost 5 bases and 4 bases respectively, with 9 bases between them. Looked up from germline, CDR1 is LNHDA and CDR2 is SQIVND (reference sequence). The CDR3 DNA reads TGTGCCAGTAGTGCCCACAGGTACGAGCAGTACTTC. Translated: CASSAHRYEQYF. The full variable domain, rest sourced from reference TRBV19 and TRBJ2-7, is DGGITQSPKYLFRKEGQNVTLSCEQNLNHDAMYWYRQDPGQGLRLIYYSQIVNDFQKGDIAEGYSVSREKKESFPLTVTSAQKNPTAFYLCASSAHRYEQYFGPGTRLTVT.

Only a few counts were recorded for this clone. The sample has other DNA sequences that encode this CDR3 too. The gene calls are TRBV30 and TRBJ2-2; D unresolved. The CDR3 contains 14 residues. Looked up from germline, CDR1 is GTSNPN and CDR2 is SVGIG (reference sequence). The V end was cut by 0 bases, the J end by 0 bases, with 5 bases between. CDR3 sequence: CAWSVRPNTGELFF. CDR3 sequence (DNA): TGTGCCTGGAGTGTACGACCGAACACCGGGGAGCTGTTTTTT.

This sequence joins TRBV19 and TRBJ2-7; no reliable D call. This CDR3 region has 12 residues. In germline, CDR1 is LNHDA, CDR2 SQIVND (reference sequence). The V end was cut by 3 bases, the J end by 1 base, with 4 bases between. The CDR3 sequence: CASSMGSYEQYF. The DNA of the CDR3 is TGTGCCAGTAGTATGGGTTCCTACGAGCAGTACTTC. The full variable domain, with the rest looked up from reference TRBV19 and TRBJ2-7, is DGGITQSPKYLFRKEGQNVTLSCEQNLNHDAMYWYRQDPGQGLRLIYYSQIVNDFQKGDIAEGYSVSREKKESFPLTVTSAQKNPTAFYLCASSMGSYEQYFGPGTRLTVT.

The rearrangement joins TRBV5-6 to TRBJ1-5, with TRBD1 as a possible D gene (6 bases). Trimming pared 4 bases from V and 6 bases from J, leaving 17 bases between. CDR1 SGHDT and CDR2 YYEEEE come from the germline V gene. The CDR3 is 15 residues long. CDR3 in DNA: TGTGCCAGCAGCCCCCCCAGGGACACATTTCAGCCCCAGCATTTT. Its translation: CASSPPRDTFQPQHF.

V and J are TRBV15 and TRBJ2-1; D uncertain. Trimming pared 1 base from V and 5 bases from J, leaving 9 bases between. The CDR3 runs 14 residues. Germline-derived CDR1 and CDR2 are LNHNV and YYDKDF (reference sequence). The CDR3: CATSRVWNNNEQFF. DNA for the CDR3: TGTGCCACCAGCAGAGTTTGGAACAACAATGAGCAGTTCTTC.

This clone was counted once. The V gene is TRBV28, the J gene TRBJ1-5; 9 bases fit TRBD1. V gave up 2 bases and J gave up 6 bases; unmatched junction bases: 5. Germline CDR1 reads MDHEN; CDR2 reads SYDVKM. The CDR3 runs 15 residues. CDR3 nucleotides: TGTGCCAGCAGTTTACGGGGACAGGGTCTTCAGCCCCAGCATTTT. Amino acids: CASSLRGQGLQPQHF.

The CDR3 DNA sequence: TGTGCCAGCAGTTTGGCGGGAGGGGGGTATGGCGAGCAGTACTTC. This gives the protein CASSLAGGGYGEQYF. The V gene is TRBV27, the J gene TRBJ2-7; TRBD2 matches at 9 bases. The length of the CDR3 is 15 residues. Germline V gene data show CDR1 as MNHEY and CDR2 as SMNVEV (reference sequence). V was clipped by 3 bases and J by 6 bases; unmatched bases: 9.

V is TRBV27 and J is TRBJ2-3; 10 bases are a match to TRBD2. The CDR3 runs 19 residues. Germline V gene sequence: CDR1 MNHEY, CDR2 SMNVEV (reference sequence). Trimming cost V 3 bases and J 3 bases; bases outside gene matches: 15. This CDR3 reads CASSFLRTSGPGSTDTQYF. CDR3 in DNA: TGTGCCAGCAGTTTCCTTCGGACTAGCGGCCCCGGTAGTACAGATACGCAGTATTTT.

This chain links TRBV27 with TRBJ1-3; TRBD1 might be the D (6 bases). V shed 3 bases and J shed 3 bases, with 15 bases lying between them. The CDR3 has 16 residues. Germline-derived CDR1 and CDR2 are MNHEY and SMNVEV (reference sequence). The CDR3 is CASSFSRGGGGNTIYF. The DNA for the CDR3 is TGTGCCAGCAGTTTTTCCAGGGGAGGAGGTGGAAACACCATATATTTT.

On this clone itself: Distinct nucleotide sequences in the sample also encode this CDR3. V and J are TRBV5-6 and TRBJ2-7, with unresolved D. The V gene's germline CDR1 is SGHDT and CDR2 YYEEEE. V was shortened by 0 bases and J by 6 bases, with 4 bases between the two germline ends. This CDR3 has 11 residues. This CDR3 is CASSLASEQYF. In DNA, the CDR3 is TGTGCCAGCAGCTTGGCCTCCGAGCAGTACTTC.

The CDR3 DNA reads TGTGCCAGCAGCCAAGGGTCAGGTCCCAATGAGCAGTTCTTC. This translates into CASSQGSGPNEQFF. The V call is TRBV4-2, the J call TRBJ2-1; D remains unclear. CDR3 size: 14 residues. Germline V gives CDR1 LGHNA, CDR2 YNFKEQ. V was trimmed by 1 base and J by 6 bases, leaving 10 bases between them.

The chain combines TRBV29-1 with TRBJ2-7; 9 bases align to TRBD2. CDR1 is SQVTM and CDR2 is ANQGSEA in the germline V gene. With 0 bases clipped from V and 4 bases from J, the junction kept 13 bases outside the gene matches. The length of the CDR3 is 17 residues. CDR3 nucleotides: TGCAGCGTTGAAGATGCAGGTGCGGCTAGCGGGAAATACGAGCAGTACTTC. This gives the protein CSVEDAGAASGKYEQYF.

This rearrangement joins TRBV9 to TRBJ2-5; D might be TRBD2 (5 bases). This CDR3 spans 16 amino acids. CDR1 is SGDLS and CDR2 is YYNGEE in the germline V gene. The V end lost 3 bases, the J end lost 1 base, and 16 bases lay between the germline ends. CDR3 protein: CASSAFFMGSQETQYF. In nucleotides, the CDR3 is TGTGCCAGCAGCGCCTTTTTCATGGGGAGCCAAGAGACCCAGTACTTC.

The chain couples TRBV11-2 to TRBJ2-1; 10 positions agree with TRBD2. V was pared by 5 bases and J by 3 bases, with 4 bases of the junction left unmatched. CDR3 length: 15 residues. CDR1 is SGHAT and CDR2 is FQNNGV in the germline V gene. Here the CDR3 DNA reads TGTGCCAGCAGCATTGTAGCGGGAGGCTACAATGAGCAGTTCTTC. It translates to CASSIVAGGYNEQFF.

V is TRBV7-9 and J is TRBJ2-7; TRBD2 matches at 10 bases. V lost 4 bases and J lost 7; bases outside the gene matches: 19. CDR1 is SEHNR and CDR2 is FQNEAQ in the germline V gene (reference sequence). The CDR3 is 18 residues long. This CDR3 reads CASSSPWGEREGAGEQYF. CDR3 coding DNA: TGTGCCAGCAGCTCCCCCTGGGGGGAGCGGGAGGGCGCGGGGGAGCAGTACTTC.

This clone appeared once. Other DNA sequences from this sample encode an identical CDR3 as well. The rearrangement links TRBV14 to TRBJ2-3; a weak D match, TRBD1 (5 bases). Trimming left V 2 bases short and J 3 bases short, with 6 bases between. Per germline, CDR1 SGHDN and CDR2 FVKESK. This CDR3 has 13 amino acids. CDR3 in amino acids: CASSQSGTDTQYF. The CDR3 DNA follows: TGTGCCAGCAGCCAATCAGGGACAGATACGCAGTATTTT.

About this clone: Possible read error: a much larger clone is one base away. The V call is TRBV7-9, the J call TRBJ2-3; TRBD2 agrees at 10 bases. V lost 6 bases, J lost 0 bases, and 3 bases stayed unmatched. This CDR3 contains 15 residues. Germline values: CDR1 SEHNR, CDR2 FQNEAQ (reference sequence). CDR3 bases: TGTGCCAGCAGTGAACTAGCGGGAAGCACAGATACGCAGTATTTT. It is translated as CASSELAGSTDTQYF.

This chain joins TRBV5-6 and TRBJ1-2; D is possibly TRBD1 (5 bases). Per germline, CDR1 SGHDT and CDR2 YYEEEE. Trimming took off 3 bases at V and 4 bases at J, with 13 bases between the two ends. CDR3 length: 14 amino acids. The CDR3 nucleotides read TGTGCCAGCAGCTGGGGCGGCGCAGTCTATGGCTACACCTTC. Translated: CASSWGGAVYGYTF.

J is TRBJ2-7 and V is TRBV5-1, with unresolved D. From germline, CDR1 is SGHRS and CDR2 YFSETQ. CDR3 length: 14 residues. V dropped 0 bases and J dropped 3 bases, with 10 bases sitting between them. As DNA, the CDR3 is TGCGCCAGCAGCTTGGATAGGGCCGACTACGAGCAGTACTTC. Amino acids: CASSLDRADYEQYF.

The table lists this clone with a count of one. This chain joins TRBV7-9 and TRBJ1-1; D not certain. The germline V gene has CDR1 SEHNR and CDR2 FQNEAQ (reference sequence). This CDR3 is 14 amino acids long. V was pared by 5 bases and J by 4 bases, with 14 bases between. The CDR3 nucleotides are TGTGCCAGCAGCAACGGAGTCGCAGGCACTGAAGCTTTCTTT. Translating it yields CASSNGVAGTEAFF.